This TCR beta chain was captured by sequencing in a study of shared clonotypes between healthy human individuals. V dropped 2 bases and J dropped 7 bases, with 11 bases sitting between them. Germline CDR1 and CDR2: KGHSH and LQKENI. The length of the CDR3 is 13 residues. The unsorted PBMC sample used ten immunoSEQ deep assay plates. Authors' analysis steps: ImmunoSEQ output lacked quality scores and full-length reads, limiting matched filtering. Here immunoSEQ multiplex PCR was the method, and the copy in TCRdb shows in-frame clones only, minus some. V, J and clone size were drawn from that table, and D and trimming were deduced from the DNA. The sample shows fewer than 600,000 clones, 60% to 80% of them seen only once. On this clone: The target antigen is unknown.

Study outcomes and limitations: Limited genetic and exposure-history diversity came from having few donors. The authors expected sequencing depth to affect clonotype sharing among donors.

Input material: PBMCs. This clonotype was sampled from a woman in her forties in good health. Some clones in this sample may be carry-over from other donors' samples. The gene calls are TRBV18 and TRBJ1-1, with unresolved D. Here the CDR3 DNA reads TGTGCCAGCTCACCATTTACCCGTGATGAAGCTTTCTTT. Protein product: CASSPFTRDEAFF.